The T cell receptor (beta chain) under discussion was sequenced for a study of T cells after somatic rescue of genetic block. Sequenced by immunoSEQ multiplex PCR; TCRdb stores in-frame clones only, minus some. The sample contains fewer than 150,000 clones, approximately 90% of which appear only once. V shed 5 bases and J shed 1 base, with 11 bases lying between them. The CDR3 consists of 14 residues. CDR1 is SGHVS, CDR2 FQNEAQ, per germline. The rearrangement uses TRBV7-8 and TRBJ1-1; D is possibly TRBD1 (6 bases). This sequence was found in a woman aged 18-35 years. The sample comprised peripheral blood mononuclear cells (PBMCs). The CDR3, as DNA: TGTGCCAGCAGCCGGCAGGGGCCGAACACTGAAGCTTTCTTT. This translates into CASSRQGPNTEAFF.